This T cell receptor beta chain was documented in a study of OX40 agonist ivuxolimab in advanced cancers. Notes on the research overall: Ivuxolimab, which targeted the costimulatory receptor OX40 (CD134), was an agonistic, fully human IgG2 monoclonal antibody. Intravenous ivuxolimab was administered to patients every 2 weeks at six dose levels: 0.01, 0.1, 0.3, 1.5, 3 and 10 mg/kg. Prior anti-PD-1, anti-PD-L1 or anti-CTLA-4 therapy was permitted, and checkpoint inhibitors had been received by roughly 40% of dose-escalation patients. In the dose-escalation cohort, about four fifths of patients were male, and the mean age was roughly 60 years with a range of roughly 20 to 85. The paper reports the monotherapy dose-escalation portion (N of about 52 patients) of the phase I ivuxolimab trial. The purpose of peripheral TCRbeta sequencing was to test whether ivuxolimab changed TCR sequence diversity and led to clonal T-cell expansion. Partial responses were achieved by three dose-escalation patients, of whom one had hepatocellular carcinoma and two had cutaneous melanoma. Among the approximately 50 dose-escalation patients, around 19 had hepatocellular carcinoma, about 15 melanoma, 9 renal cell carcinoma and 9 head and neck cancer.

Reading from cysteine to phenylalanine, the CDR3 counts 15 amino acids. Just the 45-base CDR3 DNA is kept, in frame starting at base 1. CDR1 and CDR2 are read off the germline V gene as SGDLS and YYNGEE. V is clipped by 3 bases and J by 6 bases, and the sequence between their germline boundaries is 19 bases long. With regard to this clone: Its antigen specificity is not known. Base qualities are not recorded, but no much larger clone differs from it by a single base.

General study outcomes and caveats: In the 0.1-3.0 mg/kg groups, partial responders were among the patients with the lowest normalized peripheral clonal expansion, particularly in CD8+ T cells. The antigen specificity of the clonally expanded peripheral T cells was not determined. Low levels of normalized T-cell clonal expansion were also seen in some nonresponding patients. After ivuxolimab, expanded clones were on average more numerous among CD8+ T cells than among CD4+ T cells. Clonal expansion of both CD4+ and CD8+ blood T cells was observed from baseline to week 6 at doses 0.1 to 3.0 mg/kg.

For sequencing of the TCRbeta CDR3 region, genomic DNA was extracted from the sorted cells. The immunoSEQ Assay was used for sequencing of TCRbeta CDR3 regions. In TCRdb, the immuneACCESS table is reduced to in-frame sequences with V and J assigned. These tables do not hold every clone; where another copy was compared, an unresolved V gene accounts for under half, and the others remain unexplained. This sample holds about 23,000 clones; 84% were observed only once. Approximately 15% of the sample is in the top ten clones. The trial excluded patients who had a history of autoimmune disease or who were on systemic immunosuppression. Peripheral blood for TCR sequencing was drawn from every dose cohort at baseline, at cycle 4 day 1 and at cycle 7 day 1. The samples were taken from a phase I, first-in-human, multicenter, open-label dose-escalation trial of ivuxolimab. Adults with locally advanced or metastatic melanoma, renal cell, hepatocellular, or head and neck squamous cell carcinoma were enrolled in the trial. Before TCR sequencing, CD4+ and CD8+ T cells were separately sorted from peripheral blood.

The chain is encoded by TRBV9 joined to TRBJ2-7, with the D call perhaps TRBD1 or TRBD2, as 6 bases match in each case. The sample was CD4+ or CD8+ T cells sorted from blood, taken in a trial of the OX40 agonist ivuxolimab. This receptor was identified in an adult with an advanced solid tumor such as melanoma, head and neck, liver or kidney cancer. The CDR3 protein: CASSEGGGRDGEQYF. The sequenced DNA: TGTGCCAGCAGCGAGGGGGGCGGCAGGGACGGCGAGCAGTACTTC.